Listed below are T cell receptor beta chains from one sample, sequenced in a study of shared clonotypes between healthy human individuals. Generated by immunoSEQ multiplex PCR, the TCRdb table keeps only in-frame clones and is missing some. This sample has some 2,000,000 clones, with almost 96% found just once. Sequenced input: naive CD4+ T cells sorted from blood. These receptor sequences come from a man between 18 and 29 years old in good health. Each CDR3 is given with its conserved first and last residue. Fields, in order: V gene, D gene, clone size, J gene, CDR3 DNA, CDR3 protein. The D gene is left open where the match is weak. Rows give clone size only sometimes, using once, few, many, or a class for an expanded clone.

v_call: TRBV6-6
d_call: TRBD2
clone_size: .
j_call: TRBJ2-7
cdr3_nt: TGTGCCAGCAGGCAGACTAGCCCCTCCTACGAGCAGTACTTC
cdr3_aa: CASRQTSPSYEQYF

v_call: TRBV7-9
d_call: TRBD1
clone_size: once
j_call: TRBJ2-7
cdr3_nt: TGTGCCAGCAGCCTAGGACAGGGGATGTACGAGCAGTACTTC
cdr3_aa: CASSLGQGMYEQYF

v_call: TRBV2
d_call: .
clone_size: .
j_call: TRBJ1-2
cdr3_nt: TGTGCCAGCAGTCCCGACAGCGGGCTAAACTATGGCTACACCTTC
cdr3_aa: CASSPDSGLNYGYTF

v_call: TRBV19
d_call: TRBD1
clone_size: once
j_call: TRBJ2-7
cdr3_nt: TGTGCCAGTAGTGTGGACAGGGGTGGCGAGCAGTACTTC
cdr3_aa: CASSVDRGGEQYF

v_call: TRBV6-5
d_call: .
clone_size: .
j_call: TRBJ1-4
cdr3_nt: TGTGCCAGCAGCCCGTCCGTGAATGAAAAACTGTTTTTT
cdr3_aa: CASSPSVNEKLFF

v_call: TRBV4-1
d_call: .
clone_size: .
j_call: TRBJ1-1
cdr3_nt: TGCGCCAGCAGCCAAGATTGGGCAGGGGACTATGAGGCTTTCTTT
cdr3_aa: CASSQDWAGDYEAFF

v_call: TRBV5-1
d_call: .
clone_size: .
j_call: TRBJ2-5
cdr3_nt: TGCGCCAGCAGCTTGGCGGCAGCCCAAGAGACCCAGTACTTC
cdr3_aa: CASSLAAAQETQYF

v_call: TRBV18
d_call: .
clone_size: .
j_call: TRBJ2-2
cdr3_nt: TGTGCCAGCTCACCACCACTTCCGGGAGCTTCAAACACCGGGGAGCTGTTTTTT
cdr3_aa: CASSPPLPGASNTGELFF

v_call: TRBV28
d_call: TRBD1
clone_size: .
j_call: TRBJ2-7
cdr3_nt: TGTGCCGCAGTTGGGACAGAAGCCTACGAGCAGTACTTC
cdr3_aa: CAAVGTEAYEQYF

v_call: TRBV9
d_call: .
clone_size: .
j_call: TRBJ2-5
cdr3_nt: TGTGCCAGCAGCGTAGGGGTCAGCCAAGAGACCCAGTACTTC
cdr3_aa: CASSVGVSQETQYF

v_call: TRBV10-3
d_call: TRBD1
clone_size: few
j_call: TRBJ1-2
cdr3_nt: TGTGCCAGTTGGACAGGTGGATTTGGTGGCTACACCTTC
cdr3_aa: CASWTGGFGGYTF

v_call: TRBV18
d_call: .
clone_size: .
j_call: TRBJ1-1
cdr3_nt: TGTGCCTCCCGCGACCAGGTGCCGAACACTGAAGCTTTCTTT
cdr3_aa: CASRDQVPNTEAFF

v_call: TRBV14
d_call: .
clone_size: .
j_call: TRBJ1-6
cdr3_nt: TGTGCCAGCAGCCAATCTGGGAGCCATTCACCCCTCCACTTT
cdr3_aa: CASSQSGSHSPLHF

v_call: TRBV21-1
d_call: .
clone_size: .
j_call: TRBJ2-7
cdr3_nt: TGTGCCAGCGGGGGACAGGAATACGAGCAGTACTTC
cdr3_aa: CASGGQEYEQYF

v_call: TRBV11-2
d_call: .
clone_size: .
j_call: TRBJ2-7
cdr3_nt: TGTGCCAGCAGTTCTATTCGGTCTCGGAGCTCCTACGAGCAGTACTTC
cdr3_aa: CASSSIRSRSSYEQYF

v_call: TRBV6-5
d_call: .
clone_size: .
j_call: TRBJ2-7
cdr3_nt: TGTGCCAGCAGCTACCTCAGTGGCGAGCAGTACTTC
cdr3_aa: CASSYLSGEQYF

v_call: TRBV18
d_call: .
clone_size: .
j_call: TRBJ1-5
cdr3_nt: TGTGCCAGCTCACAGGAGACGCTGCTGAACCAGCCCCAGCATTTT
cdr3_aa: CASSQETLLNQPQHF

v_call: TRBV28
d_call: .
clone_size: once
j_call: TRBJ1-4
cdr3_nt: TGTGCCAGCAGTTTTGTAAGGGCTAATGAAAAACTGTTTTTT
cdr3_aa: CASSFVRANEKLFF

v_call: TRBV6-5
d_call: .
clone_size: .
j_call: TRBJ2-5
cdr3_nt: TGTGCCAGCAGTGCCGGCCAAGAGACCCAGTACTTC
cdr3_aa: CASSAGQETQYF

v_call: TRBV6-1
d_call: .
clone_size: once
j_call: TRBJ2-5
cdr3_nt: TGTGCCAGCAGTGCACCCCCGGGACTCGTTTACCAAGAGACCCAGTACTTC
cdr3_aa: CASSAPPGLVYQETQYF

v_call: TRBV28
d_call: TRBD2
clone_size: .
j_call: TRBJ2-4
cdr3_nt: TGTGCCAGCAGCCGACCCTTCGGGGGGGACATTCAGTACTTC
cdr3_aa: CASSRPFGGDIQYF

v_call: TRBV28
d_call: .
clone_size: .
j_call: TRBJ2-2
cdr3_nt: TGTGCCAGCACCCGTTCCGGCACGGACACCGGGGAGCTGTTTTTT
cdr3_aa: CASTRSGTDTGELFF

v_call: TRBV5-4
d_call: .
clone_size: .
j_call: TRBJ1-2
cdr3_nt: TGTGCCAGCAGCAAGGACCTGACCGGCGGCTACACCTTC
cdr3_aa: CASSKDLTGGYTF

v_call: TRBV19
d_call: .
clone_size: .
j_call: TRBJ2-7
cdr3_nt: TGTGCCAGTAGTAAGCTGGTCGGCTACGAGCAGTACTTC
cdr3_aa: CASSKLVGYEQYF

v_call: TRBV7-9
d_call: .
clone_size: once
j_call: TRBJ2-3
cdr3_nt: TGTGCCAGCAGCTCGCTGGCAGATACGCAGTATTTT
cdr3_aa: CASSSLADTQYF

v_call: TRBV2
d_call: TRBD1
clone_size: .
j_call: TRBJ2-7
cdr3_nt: TGTGCCTCTAAGGACAGGGTCTACGAGCAGTACTTC
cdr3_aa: CASKDRVYEQYF

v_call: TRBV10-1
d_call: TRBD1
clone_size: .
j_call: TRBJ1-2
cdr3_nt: TGCGCCAGCAGTCCTGACAGGGGTGGTGGCTACACCTTC
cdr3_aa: CASSPDRGGGYTF

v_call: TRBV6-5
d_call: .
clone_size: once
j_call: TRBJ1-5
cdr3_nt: TGTGCCAGCCGAAGGGCGGGCAGGGAGCCCCAGCATTTT
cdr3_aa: CASRRAGREPQHF

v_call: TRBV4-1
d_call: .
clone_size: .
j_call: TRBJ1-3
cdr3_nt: TGCGCCAGCAGCCAAACTACGACAGAGTTACTATATGGAAACACCATATATTTT
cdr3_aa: CASSQTTTELLYGNTIYF

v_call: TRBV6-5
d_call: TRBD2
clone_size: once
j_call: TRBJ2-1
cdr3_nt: TGTGCCAGCAGACTACTAGCGGGGGGGCGTAATGAGCAGTTCTTC
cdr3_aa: CASRLLAGGRNEQFF

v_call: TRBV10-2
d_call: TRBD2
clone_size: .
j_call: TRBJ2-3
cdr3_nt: TGCGCCAGCAGTAGCGGGAGTTCTATGGATACGCAGTATTTT
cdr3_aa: CASSSGSSMDTQYF

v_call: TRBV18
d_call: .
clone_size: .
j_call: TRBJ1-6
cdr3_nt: TGTGCCAGCTCACCGACAGATAATTCACCCCTCCACTTT
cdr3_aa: CASSPTDNSPLHF

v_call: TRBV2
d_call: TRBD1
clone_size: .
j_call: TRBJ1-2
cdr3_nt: TGTGCCAGCATTCGGACAGGGGGCGGCTACACCTTC
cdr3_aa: CASIRTGGGYTF

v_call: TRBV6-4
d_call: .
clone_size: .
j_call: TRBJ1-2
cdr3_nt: TGTGCCAGCAGTTTGGGGGTCGGCCTGACTGGCTACACCTTC
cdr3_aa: CASSLGVGLTGYTF

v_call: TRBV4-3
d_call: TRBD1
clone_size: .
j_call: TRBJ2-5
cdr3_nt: TGCGCCAGCAGCCTACGGACAGGGCACGAAGAGACCCAGTACTTC
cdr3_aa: CASSLRTGHEETQYF

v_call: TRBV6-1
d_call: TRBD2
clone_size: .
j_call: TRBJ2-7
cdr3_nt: TGTGCCAGTCGACTAGCGGGACTCTACGAGCAGTACTTC
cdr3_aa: CASRLAGLYEQYF

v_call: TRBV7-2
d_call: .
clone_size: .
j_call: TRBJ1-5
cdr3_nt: TGTGCCAGCAGCTCCGGTTCAGGGCGGGGTCCCAATCAGCCCCAGCATTTT
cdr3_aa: CASSSGSGRGPNQPQHF

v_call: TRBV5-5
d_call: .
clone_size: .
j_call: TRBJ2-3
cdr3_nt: TGTGCCAGCAGCTTACAAGTCCCGGATACGCAGTATTTT
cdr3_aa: CASSLQVPDTQYF